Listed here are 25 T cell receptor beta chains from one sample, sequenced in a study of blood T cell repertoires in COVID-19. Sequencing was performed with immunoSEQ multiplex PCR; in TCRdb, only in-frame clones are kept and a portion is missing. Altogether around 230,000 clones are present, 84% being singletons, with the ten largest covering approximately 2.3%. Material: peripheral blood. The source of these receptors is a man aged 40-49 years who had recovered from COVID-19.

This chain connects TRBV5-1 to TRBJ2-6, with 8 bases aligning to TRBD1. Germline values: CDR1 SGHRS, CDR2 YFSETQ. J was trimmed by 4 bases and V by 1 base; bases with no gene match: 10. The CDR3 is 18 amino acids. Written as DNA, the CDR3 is TGCGCCAGCAGCTTGATTCCGGGACAGGTCCTAGGGGCCAACGTCCTGACTTTC. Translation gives CASSLIPGQVLGANVLTF.

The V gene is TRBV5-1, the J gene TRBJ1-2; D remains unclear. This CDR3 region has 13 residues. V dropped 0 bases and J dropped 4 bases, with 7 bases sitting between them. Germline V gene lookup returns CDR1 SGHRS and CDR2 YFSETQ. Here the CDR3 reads CASSLDRAYGYTF. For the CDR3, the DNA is TGCGCCAGCAGCTTGGACAGAGCCTATGGCTACACCTTC.

DNA for the CDR3: TGTGCCAGCAGCGGGCCCCAATTTCTACCGGGACAGGGGGCGACAGATACGCAGTATTTT. Translating gives CASSGPQFLPGQGATDTQYF. This rearrangement joins TRBV13 to TRBJ2-3; 12 nucleotides align to TRBD1. V gave up 5 bases and J gave up 3 bases; unmatched junction bases: 18. The germline CDR1 and CDR2 sequences are PRHDT and FYEKMQ (reference sequence). CDR3 length equals 20 residues. The entire variable domain, with the rest obtained from reference TRBV13 and TRBJ2-3, is as follows: AAGVIQSPRHLIKEKRETATLKCYPIPRHDTVYWYQQGPGQDPQFLISFYEKMQSDKGSIPDRFSAQQFSDYHSELNMSSLELGDSALYFCASSGPQFLPGQGATDTQYFGPGTRLTVL.

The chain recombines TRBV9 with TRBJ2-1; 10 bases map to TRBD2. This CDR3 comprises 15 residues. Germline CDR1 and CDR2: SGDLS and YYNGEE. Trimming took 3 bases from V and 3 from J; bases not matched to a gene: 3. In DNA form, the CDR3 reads TGTGCCAGCAGCGAGACTAGCGGGTTCTACAATGAGCAGTTCTTC. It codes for CASSETSGFYNEQFF.

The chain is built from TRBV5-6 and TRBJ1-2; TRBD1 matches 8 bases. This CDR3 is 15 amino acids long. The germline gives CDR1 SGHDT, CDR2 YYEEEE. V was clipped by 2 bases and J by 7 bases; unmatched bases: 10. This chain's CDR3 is CASSLPGTGFVGYTF. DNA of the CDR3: TGTGCCAGCAGCTTACCCGGGACAGGTTTTGTTGGCTACACCTTC.

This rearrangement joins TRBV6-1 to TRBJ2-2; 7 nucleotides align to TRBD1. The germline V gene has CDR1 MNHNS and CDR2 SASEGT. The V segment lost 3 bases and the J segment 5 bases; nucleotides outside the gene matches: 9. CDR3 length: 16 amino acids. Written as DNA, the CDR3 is TGTGCCAGCAGTGATGTCCAGGGGGTCGGGACCGGGGAGCTGTTTTTT. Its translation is CASSDVQGVGTGELFF.

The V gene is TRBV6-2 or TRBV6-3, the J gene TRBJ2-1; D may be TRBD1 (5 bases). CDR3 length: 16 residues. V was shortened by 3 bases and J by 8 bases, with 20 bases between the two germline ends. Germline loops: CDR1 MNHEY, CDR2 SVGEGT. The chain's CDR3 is CASSYLGEGERDEQFF. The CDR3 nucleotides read TGTGCCAGCAGTTATCTAGGGGAAGGGGAACGGGATGAGCAGTTCTTC.

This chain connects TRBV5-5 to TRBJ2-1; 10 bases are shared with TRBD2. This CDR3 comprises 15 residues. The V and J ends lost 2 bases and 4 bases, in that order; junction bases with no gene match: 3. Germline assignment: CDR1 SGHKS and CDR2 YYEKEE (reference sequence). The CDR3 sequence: CASSFSGRPYNEQFF. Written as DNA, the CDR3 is TGTGCCAGCAGCTTTAGCGGGAGGCCGTACAATGAGCAGTTCTTC.

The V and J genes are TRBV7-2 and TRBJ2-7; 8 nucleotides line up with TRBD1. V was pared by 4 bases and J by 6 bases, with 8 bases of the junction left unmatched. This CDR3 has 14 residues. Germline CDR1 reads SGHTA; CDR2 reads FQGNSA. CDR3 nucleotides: TGTGCCAGCAGCTCCAGACAGGGGAGTGGCGAGCAGTACTTC. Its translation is CASSSRQGSGEQYF.

In DNA form, the CDR3 reads TGTGCCAGCAGTTTACAGGGTCCGGACACCATATATTTT. This gives the protein CASSLQGPDTIYF. The J gene is TRBJ1-3, the V gene TRBV6-5; weak D call: TRBD1 (6 bases). Per the germline V gene, CDR1 is MNHEY and CDR2 is SVGAGI. V was pared by 4 bases and J by 8 bases, with 12 bases between. The CDR3 is 13 amino acids.

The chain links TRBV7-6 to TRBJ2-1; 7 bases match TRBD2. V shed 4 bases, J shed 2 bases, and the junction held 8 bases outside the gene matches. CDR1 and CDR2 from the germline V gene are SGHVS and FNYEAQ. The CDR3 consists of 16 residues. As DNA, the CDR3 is TGTGCCAGCAGCTCGCGTGAAGGACTAGCCTACAATGAGCAGTTCTTC. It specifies CASSSREGLAYNEQFF.

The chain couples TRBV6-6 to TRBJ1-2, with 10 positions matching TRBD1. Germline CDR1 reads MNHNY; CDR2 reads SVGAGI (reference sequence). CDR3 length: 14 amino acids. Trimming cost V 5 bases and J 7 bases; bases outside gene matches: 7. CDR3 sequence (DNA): TGTGCCAGCAGTAGACAGGGGGCGGAATCTGGCTACACCTTC. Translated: CASSRQGAESGYTF.

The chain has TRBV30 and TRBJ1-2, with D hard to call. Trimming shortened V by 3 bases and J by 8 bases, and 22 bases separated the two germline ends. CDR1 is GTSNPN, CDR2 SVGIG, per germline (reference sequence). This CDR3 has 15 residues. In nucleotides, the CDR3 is TGTGCCTGGAGCGCCCCACCCCGAGGGAAGAGCGGCTACACCTTC. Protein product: CAWSAPPRGKSGYTF.

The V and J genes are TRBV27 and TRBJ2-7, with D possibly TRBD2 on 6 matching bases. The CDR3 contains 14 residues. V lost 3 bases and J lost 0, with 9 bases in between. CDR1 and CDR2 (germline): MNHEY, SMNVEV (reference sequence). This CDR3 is CASSFRDSSYEQYF. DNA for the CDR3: TGTGCCAGCAGTTTCCGGGACTCCTCCTACGAGCAGTACTTC.

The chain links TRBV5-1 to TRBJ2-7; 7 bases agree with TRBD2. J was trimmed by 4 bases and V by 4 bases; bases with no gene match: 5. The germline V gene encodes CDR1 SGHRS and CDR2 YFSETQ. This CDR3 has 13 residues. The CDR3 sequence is CASSLGGRYEQYF. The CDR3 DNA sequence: TGCGCCAGCAGCCTGGGCGGGAGATACGAGCAGTACTTC.

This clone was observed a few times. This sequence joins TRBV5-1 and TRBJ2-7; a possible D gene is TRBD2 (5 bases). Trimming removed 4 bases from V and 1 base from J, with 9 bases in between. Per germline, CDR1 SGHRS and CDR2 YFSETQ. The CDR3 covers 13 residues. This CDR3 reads CASSILDSYEQYF. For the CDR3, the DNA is TGCGCCAGCAGCATACTAGATTCCTACGAGCAGTACTTC.

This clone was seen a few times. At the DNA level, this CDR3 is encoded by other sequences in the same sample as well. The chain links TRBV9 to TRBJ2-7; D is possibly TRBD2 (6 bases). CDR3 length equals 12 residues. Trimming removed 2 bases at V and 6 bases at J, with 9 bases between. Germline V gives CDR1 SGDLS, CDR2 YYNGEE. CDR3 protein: CASSVGGGEQYF. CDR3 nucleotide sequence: TGTGCCAGCAGCGTGGGGGGAGGCGAGCAGTACTTC.

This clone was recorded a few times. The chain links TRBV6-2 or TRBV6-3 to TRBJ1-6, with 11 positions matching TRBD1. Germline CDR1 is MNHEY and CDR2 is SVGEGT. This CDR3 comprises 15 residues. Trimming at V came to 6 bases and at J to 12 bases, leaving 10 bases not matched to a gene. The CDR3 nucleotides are TGTGCCAGCAGCCCGGGACAGGGGGACCTTTTACCCCTCCACTTT. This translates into CASSPGQGDLLPLHF.

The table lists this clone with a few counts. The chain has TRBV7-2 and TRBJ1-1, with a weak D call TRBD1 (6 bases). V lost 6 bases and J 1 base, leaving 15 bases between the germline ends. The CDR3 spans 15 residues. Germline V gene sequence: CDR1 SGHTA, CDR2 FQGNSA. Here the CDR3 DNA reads TGTGCCAGCAGTTTTGCGGGGGCAGCGAACACTGAAGCTTTCTTT. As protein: CASSFAGAANTEAFF.

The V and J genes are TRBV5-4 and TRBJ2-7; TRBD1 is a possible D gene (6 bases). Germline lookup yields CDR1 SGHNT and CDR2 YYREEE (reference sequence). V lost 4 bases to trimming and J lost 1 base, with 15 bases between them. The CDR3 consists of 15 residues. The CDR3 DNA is TGTGCCAGCAGCCCCCGGGACACCCTATCCTACGAGCAGTACTTC. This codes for CASSPRDTLSYEQYF.

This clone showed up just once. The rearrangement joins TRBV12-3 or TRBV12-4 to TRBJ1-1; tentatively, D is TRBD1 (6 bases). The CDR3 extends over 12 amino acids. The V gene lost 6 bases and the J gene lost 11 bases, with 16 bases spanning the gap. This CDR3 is CASRTGGPRAFF. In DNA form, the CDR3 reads TGTGCCAGCAGGACTGGGGGCCCGAGGGCTTTCTTT.

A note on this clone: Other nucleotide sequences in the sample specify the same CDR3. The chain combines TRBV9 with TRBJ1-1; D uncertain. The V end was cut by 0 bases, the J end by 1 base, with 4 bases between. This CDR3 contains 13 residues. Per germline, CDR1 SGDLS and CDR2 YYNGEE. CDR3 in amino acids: CASSVAQNTEAFF. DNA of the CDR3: TGTGCCAGCAGCGTAGCACAGAACACTGAAGCTTTCTTT.

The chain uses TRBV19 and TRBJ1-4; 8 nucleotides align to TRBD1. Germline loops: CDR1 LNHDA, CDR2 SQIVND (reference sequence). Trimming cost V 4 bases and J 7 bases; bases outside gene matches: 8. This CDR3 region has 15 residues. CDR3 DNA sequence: TGTGCCAGTAGTAGACCAGGGGGCACGTCTGAAAAACTGTTTTTT. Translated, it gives CASSRPGGTSEKLFF. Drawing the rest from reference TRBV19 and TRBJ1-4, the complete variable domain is DGGITQSPKYLFRKEGQNVTLSCEQNLNHDAMYWYRQDPGQGLRLIYYSQIVNDFQKGDIAEGYSVSREKKESFPLTVTSAQKNPTAFYLCASSRPGGTSEKLFFGSGTQLSVL.

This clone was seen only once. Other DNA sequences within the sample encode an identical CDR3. CDR3 region: CSARDSYEQYF. Here the CDR3 DNA reads TGCAGTGCTAGGGACAGTTACGAGCAGTACTTC. The chain recombines TRBV20-1 with TRBJ2-7; maybe TRBD1 (6 bases). V was trimmed by 3 bases and J by 4 bases, leaving 7 bases between them. The length of the CDR3 is 11 residues. The germline gives CDR1 DFQATT, CDR2 SNEGSKA (reference sequence).

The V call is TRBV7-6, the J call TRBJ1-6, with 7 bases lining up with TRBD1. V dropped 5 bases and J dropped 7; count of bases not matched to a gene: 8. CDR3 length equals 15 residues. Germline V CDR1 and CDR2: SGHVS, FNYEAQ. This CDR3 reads CASSPLDRDNSPLHF. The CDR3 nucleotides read TGTGCCAGCAGCCCCCTAGACAGGGACAATTCACCCCTCCACTTT.